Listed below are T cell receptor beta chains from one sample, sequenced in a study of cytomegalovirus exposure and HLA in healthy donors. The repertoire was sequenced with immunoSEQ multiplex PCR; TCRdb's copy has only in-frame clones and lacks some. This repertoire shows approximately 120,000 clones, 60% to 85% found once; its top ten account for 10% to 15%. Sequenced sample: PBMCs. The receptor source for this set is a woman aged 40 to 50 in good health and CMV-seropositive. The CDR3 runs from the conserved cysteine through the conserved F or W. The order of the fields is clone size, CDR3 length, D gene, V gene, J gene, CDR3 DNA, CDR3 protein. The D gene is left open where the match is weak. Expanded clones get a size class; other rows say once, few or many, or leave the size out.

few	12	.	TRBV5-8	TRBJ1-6	TGTGCCAGCAGCTTCAGGGGTTCACCCCTCCACTTT	CASSFRGSPLHF
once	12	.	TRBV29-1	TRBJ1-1	TGCAGCGTTGCTGGGTCGGGCACTGAAGCTTTCTTT	CSVAGSGTEAFF
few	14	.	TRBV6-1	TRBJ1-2	TGTGCCAGCACCGAGGAGCAGGGGCGCTATGGCTACACCTTC	CASTEEQGRYGYTF
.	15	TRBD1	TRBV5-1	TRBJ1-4	TGCGCCAGCAGCTCCAGGGGGACAGAAAATGAAAAACTGTTTTTT	CASSSRGTENEKLFF
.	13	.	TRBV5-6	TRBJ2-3	TGTGCCAGCAGCTCCCCTGAAGTCGGGTCGCAGTATTTT	CASSSPEVGSQYF
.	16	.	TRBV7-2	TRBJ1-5	TGTGCCAGCAGCTTAGCGGGAGGGAGAAGCAATCAGCCCCAGCATTTT	CASSLAGGRSNQPQHF
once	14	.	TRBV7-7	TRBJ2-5	TGTGCTAGCACCCCTCCCGGACAACAAGAGACCCAGTACTTC	CASTPPGQQETQYF
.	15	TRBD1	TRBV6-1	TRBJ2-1	TGTGCCAGCAGTGAACAGGGGGCCACCTACAATGAGCAGTTCTTC	CASSEQGATYNEQFF
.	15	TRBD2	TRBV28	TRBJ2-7	TGTGCCAGCATCACAGGCGGGGGAGAATCCTACGAGCAGTACTTC	CASITGGGESYEQYF
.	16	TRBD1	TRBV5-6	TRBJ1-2	TGTGCCAGCAGCCAAATGGGACAGACGTTAGGCTATGGCTACACCTTC	CASSQMGQTLGYGYTF
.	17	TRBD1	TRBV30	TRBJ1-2	TGTGCCTGGAGCCCCCTCTCATCGACAGGGACTAACTATGGCTACACCTTC	CAWSPLSSTGTNYGYTF
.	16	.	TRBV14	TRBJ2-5	TGTGCCAGCAGCCAAGTTGACAGGGACTACCAAGAGACCCAGTACTTC	CASSQVDRDYQETQYF
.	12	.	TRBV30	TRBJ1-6	TGTGCCTGGAGCGATAGAAATTCACCCCTCCACTTT	CAWSDRNSPLHF
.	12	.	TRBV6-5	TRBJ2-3	TGTGCCAGCAGTGCGTACTCAGATACGCAGTATTTT	CASSAYSDTQYF
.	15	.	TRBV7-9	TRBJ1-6	TGTGCCAGCAGCTTAAAAGGGGCGAAGGATTCACCCCTCCACTTT	CASSLKGAKDSPLHF
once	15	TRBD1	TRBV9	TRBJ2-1	TGTGCCAGCAGCTCCCGGACAGGGGGCTACAATGAGCAGTTCTTC	CASSSRTGGYNEQFF
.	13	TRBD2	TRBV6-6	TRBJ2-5	TGTGCCAGCAGTTACGGGCGGGGGGAGACCCAGTACTTC	CASSYGRGETQYF
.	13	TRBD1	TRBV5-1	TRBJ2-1	TGCGCCAGCAGTTTGACAGGGGCGGATGAGCAGTTCTTC	CASSLTGADEQFF
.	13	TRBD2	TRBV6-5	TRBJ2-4	TGTGCCAGCCGGAGTCGGGGGGGAAACATTCAGTACTTC	CASRSRGGNIQYF
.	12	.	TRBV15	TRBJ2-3	TGTGCCACCAGCCCGGACAGCCTTACGCAGTATTTT	CATSPDSLTQYF
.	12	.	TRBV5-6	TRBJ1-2	TGTGCCAGCAGCTTAAGGGGATATGGCTACACCTTC	CASSLRGYGYTF
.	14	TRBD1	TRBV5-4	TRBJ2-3	TGTGCCAGCAGCTTGCAGGGGGCCGCAGATACGCAGTATTTT	CASSLQGAADTQYF
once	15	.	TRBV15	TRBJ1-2	TGTGCCACCAGCAGAGAGCGGGGTACTAACTATGGCTACACCTTC	CATSRERGTNYGYTF
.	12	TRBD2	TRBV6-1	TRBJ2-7	TGTGCCAGCGGGGAGACTAGCAACGAGCAGTACTTC	CASGETSNEQYF
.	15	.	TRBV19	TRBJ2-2	TGTGCCAGTAGTATACAGGGAATAAACACCGGGGAGCTGTTTTTT	CASSIQGINTGELFF
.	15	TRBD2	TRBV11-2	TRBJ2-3	TGTGCCAGCAGCTCTAGCGGGGGGGCTGTTGGGACGCAGTATTTT	CASSSSGGAVGTQYF
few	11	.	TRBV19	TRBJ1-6	TGTGCCAGTAGTACCAGGACAACCCTCCACTTT	CASSTRTTLHF
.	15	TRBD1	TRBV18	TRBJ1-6	TGTGCCAGCTCACCTTCGACAGGGTTAAGGTCACCCCTCCACTTT	CASSPSTGLRSPLHF
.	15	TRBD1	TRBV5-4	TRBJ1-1	TGTGCCAGCAGCCCGCGACAGGGGGCTAGCGCTGAAGCTTTCTTT	CASSPRQGASAEAFF
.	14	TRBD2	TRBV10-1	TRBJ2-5	TGCGCCAGCAGTGCTGGACTAGCGGGGGAGACCCAGTACTTC	CASSAGLAGETQYF
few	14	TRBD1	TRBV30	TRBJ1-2	TGTGCCTGGAGTCCTCCGACAGGGGGTAGGGGCTACACCTTC	CAWSPPTGGRGYTF
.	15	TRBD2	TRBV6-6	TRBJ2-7	TGTGCCAGCAGCCCCCCCAGCGGAGGGAGGGCCGAGCAGTACTTC	CASSPPSGGRAEQYF
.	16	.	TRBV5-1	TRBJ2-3	TGCGCCAGCAGCTTGGCTACTGAGGGAAGGGCAGATACGCAGTATTTT	CASSLATEGRADTQYF
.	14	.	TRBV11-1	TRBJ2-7	TGTGCCAGCAGCCGTCTGAAGCCCGCCTACGAGCAGTACTTC	CASSRLKPAYEQYF
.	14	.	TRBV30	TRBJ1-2	TGTGCCTGGAGTAGTTCAGGGCCACGCCTTGGCTACACCTTC	CAWSSSGPRLGYTF
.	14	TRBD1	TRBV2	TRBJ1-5	TGTGCCAGCAGACCCGACAGGGTTCCTCAGCCCCAGCATTTT	CASRPDRVPQPQHF
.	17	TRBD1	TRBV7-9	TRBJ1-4	TGTGCCAGCAGTGCCGGGACAGGGGGCGCTGGGAGTGAAAAACTGTTTTTT	CASSAGTGGAGSEKLFF
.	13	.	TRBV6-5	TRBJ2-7	TGTGCCAGCAGGCCCCCCAGCTCCTACGAGCAGTACTTC	CASRPPSSYEQYF
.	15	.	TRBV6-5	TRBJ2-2	TGTGCCAGCAGTCCGCCTAGCGCCGGCACCGGGGAGCTGTTTTTT	CASSPPSAGTGELFF
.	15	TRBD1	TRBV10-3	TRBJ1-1	TGTGCCATCATGGGGACAGGGGGCAGAGTAACTGAAGCTTTCTTT	CAIMGTGGRVTEAFF
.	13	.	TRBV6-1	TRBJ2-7	TGTGCCAGCAGTGTGACAGGCGACTACGAGCAGTACTTC	CASSVTGDYEQYF
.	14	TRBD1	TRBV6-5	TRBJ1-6	TGTGCCAGCAGTTACGGGCAGGGGGCTTCACCCCTCCACTTT	CASSYGQGASPLHF
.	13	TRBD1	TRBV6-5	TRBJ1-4	TGTGCCAGCAGCGTACAGGGGGTCAGAAAACTGTTTTTT	CASSVQGVRKLFF
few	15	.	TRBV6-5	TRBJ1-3	TGTGCCAGCAGTTGGGGGCGGGTGGCTGGAAACACCATATATTTT	CASSWGRVAGNTIYF
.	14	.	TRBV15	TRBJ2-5	TGTGCCACCAGCTCCGGGACACTTCAAGAGACCCAGTACTTC	CATSSGTLQETQYF
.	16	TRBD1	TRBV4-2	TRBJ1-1	TGTGCCAGCACCTCGGACCGGACAGGGGAGAACACTGAAGCTTTCTTT	CASTSDRTGENTEAFF
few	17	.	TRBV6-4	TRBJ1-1	TGTGCCAGCAGTTTCCGACAGGCGATGATGGGGAACACTGAAGCTTTCTTT	CASSFRQAMMGNTEAFF